These 19 T cell receptor beta chains came from one sample sequenced in a study of Ad26.COV2.S vaccination and SARS-CoV-2 variants. This sample's treatment: 19 received Ad26.COV2.S at low or high dose, single or two shots; a few received placebo; per-sample allocation not given. Collection of samples fell on day 63 after the first vaccine or placebo injection. TCRdb keeps only in-frame clones here, not all; method: immunoSEQ multiplex PCR. The sample includes about 480,000 clones, approximately 90% of them seen just once. Material: peripheral blood, obtained in a trial of Ad26.COV2.S vaccine versus placebo. The receptors here all came from a person aged 18 to 65 who received the Ad26.COV2.S COVID-19 vaccine or a placebo.

The genes are TRBV4-2 and TRBJ1-2, with unresolved D. The CDR3 consists of 14 residues. Per the germline V gene, CDR1 is LGHNA and CDR2 is YNFKEQ. V was cut by 3 bases and J by 7 bases, with 15 bases left in between. The DNA of the CDR3 is TGTGCCAGCAGCCAGACAACCCAAGAGCGTGGCTACACCTTC. This gives the protein CASSQTTQERGYTF.

The chain is built from TRBV28 and TRBJ2-2; the D gene is possibly TRBD2 (6 bases). V shed 7 bases and J shed 4 bases, with 13 bases lying between them. There are 14 residues in the CDR3. Per the germline V gene, CDR1 is MDHEN and CDR2 is SYDVKM. DNA of the CDR3: TGTGCCAGCAAAACGGGAGTTATCACCGGGGAGCTGTTTTTT. This translates into CASKTGVITGELFF.

The V call is TRBV5-1, the J call TRBJ2-3; TRBD2 is a possible D gene (5 bases). Germline-derived CDR1 and CDR2 are SGHRS and YFSETQ. The CDR3 consists of 15 residues. Between the trimmed V and J ends, which lost 0 bases and 4 bases, there was a span of 12 bases. The CDR3 reads CASSLGGASPDTQYF. The CDR3 region has the DNA TGCGCCAGCAGCTTGGGGGGAGCAAGCCCAGATACGCAGTATTTT.

V gene TRBV2 combines with J gene TRBJ2-7; D is unclear. Trimming removed 8 bases at V and 0 bases at J, with 5 bases between. This CDR3 spans 11 amino acids. The germline gives CDR1 SNHLY, CDR2 FYNNEI. DNA for the CDR3: TGTGCCAGCCAAAACTCCTACGAGCAGTACTTC. As protein: CASQNSYEQYF.

V gene TRBV6-5 combines with J gene TRBJ1-1; 9 bases match TRBD1. This CDR3 contains 14 residues. CDR1 MNHEY and CDR2 SVGAGI come from the germline V gene. V shed 6 bases, J shed 4 bases, and the junction held 6 bases outside the gene matches. The CDR3 spells CASRDRGGVTEAFF. CDR3 DNA sequence: TGTGCCAGCAGGGACAGGGGTGGTGTCACTGAAGCTTTCTTT.

V usage is TRBV7-3 and J usage is TRBJ2-1, with TRBD2 identical over 8 bases. The junction had 4 bases not matched to a gene; V was cut back by 2 bases and J by 4 bases. Germline V gene lookup returns CDR1 SGHTA and CDR2 FQGTGA. The CDR3 runs 15 residues. The CDR3 DNA follows: TGTGCCAGCAGCTTAGGGATAGCGGGGTACAATGAGCAGTTCTTC. This sequence encodes CASSLGIAGYNEQFF. The variable domain in full, completed from reference TRBV7-3 and TRBJ2-1, reads GAGVSQTPSNKVTEKGKYVELRCDPISGHTALYWYRQSLGQGPEFLIYFQGTGAADDSGLPNDRFFAVRPEGSVSTLKIQRTERGDSAVYLCASSLGIAGYNEQFFGPGTRLTVL.

The chain couples TRBV4-2 to TRBJ2-3; TRBD2 matches 10 bases. CDR3 length equals 15 residues. The trim removed 4 bases at V and 4 bases at J, leaving 5 bases unmatched. Germline V lookup: CDR1 LGHNA, CDR2 YNFKEQ. CDR3 sequence (DNA): TGTGCCAGCAGCCGAGAAGCGGGAGGGCCAGATACGCAGTATTTT. It yields the protein CASSREAGGPDTQYF.

This rearrangement joins TRBV7-9 to TRBJ2-1; TRBD2 might be the D (6 bases). Germline CDR1 reads SEHNR; CDR2 reads FQNEAQ (reference sequence). This CDR3 spans 12 amino acids. Trimming took 2 bases from V and 12 from J, leaving 11 bases between them. The CDR3 coding sequence is TGTGCCAGCAGCTTAATGGGAGCGGGGCAGTTCTTC. It yields the protein CASSLMGAGQFF.

The chain joins TRBV11-3 to TRBJ2-1; 8 positions agree with TRBD2. Trimming cost V 0 bases and J 7 bases; bases outside gene matches: 11. The V gene's germline CDR1 is SGHNT and CDR2 YENEEA. This CDR3 spans 17 amino acids. The CDR3 is CASSLDLGGRPGNEQFF. Here the CDR3 DNA reads TGTGCCAGCAGCTTAGATCTAGGCGGGAGGCCGGGGAATGAGCAGTTCTTC.

Turning to this clone: Sequence at one end of the junction differs from germline and may be a read error. The chain is built from TRBV6-5 and TRBJ1-6, with a tentative D call TRBD1 (6 bases). In germline, CDR1 is MNHEY, CDR2 SVGAGI. The CDR3 length is 15 residues. Here the CDR3 reads CASSYSTGLNSPLHF. CDR3 sequence (DNA): TGTGCCAGCAGTTACTCGACAGGTTTGAATTCACCCCTCCATTTT.

The chain uses TRBV5-6 and TRBJ1-5, with a tentative D call TRBD1 (5 bases). Per the germline V gene, CDR1 is SGHDT and CDR2 is YYEEEE. V was pared by 0 bases and J by 5 bases, with 12 bases between. This CDR3 spans 15 amino acids. This CDR3 is CASSLGRGSYQPQHF. The CDR3 region has the DNA TGTGCCAGCAGCTTGGGACGGGGGAGTTATCAGCCCCAGCATTTT.

The chain links TRBV5-1 to TRBJ2-7, with 9 bases that match TRBD2. CDR3 size: 14 residues. Trimming cost V 5 bases and J 2 bases; bases outside gene matches: 5. Per the germline V gene, CDR1 is SGHRS and CDR2 is YFSETQ. The CDR3 loop is CASSRGGGAYEQYF. CDR3 in DNA: TGCGCCAGCAGTCGCGGCGGGGGGGCCTACGAGCAGTACTTC.

The CDR3 is CASSLDLGFGEQYF. Here the CDR3 DNA reads TGCGCCAGCAGCTTGGACTTGGGGTTCGGCGAGCAGTACTTC. The genes are TRBV5-1 and TRBJ2-7, with D hard to call. Looked up from germline, CDR1 is SGHRS and CDR2 is YFSETQ. This CDR3 spans 14 amino acids. The V end lost 0 bases, the J end lost 6 bases, and 13 bases lay between the germline ends.

The chain has TRBV28 and TRBJ2-7, with D possibly being TRBD2 (5 bases). The germline V gene encodes CDR1 MDHEN and CDR2 SYDVKM. The CDR3 consists of 15 residues. Trimming took off 5 bases at V and 5 bases at J, with 19 bases between the two ends. The CDR3 DNA reads as TGTGCCAGCAGTCCGCACCAAGGGCTGAGGGACGAGCAGTACTTC. It specifies CASSPHQGLRDEQYF.

The genes are TRBV12-3 or TRBV12-4 and TRBJ1-5; D remains ambiguous. This CDR3 has 13 residues. V lost 3 bases, J lost 3 bases, and 6 bases lay in between. The CDR3 sequence: CASSFRPNQPQHF. The CDR3 nucleotides read TGTGCCAGCAGTTTTCGCCCCAATCAGCCCCAGCATTTT.

The V gene is TRBV12-2, the J gene TRBJ1-6; the table's TRBD1 call for D was not verified on the DNA. TRBV12-2 is recorded as a pseudogene. This CDR3 is 14 amino acids long. CDR3 nucleotide sequence: TGTGCAAGTCGCTTAGGACACTATAATTCACCCCTCCACTTT. It is translated as CASRLGHYNSPLHF.

The V call is TRBV28, the J call TRBJ2-7; D is ambiguous. V was trimmed by 3 bases and J by 2 bases, leaving 14 bases between them. Germline assignment: CDR1 MDHEN and CDR2 SYDVKM. The length of the CDR3 is 15 residues. The CDR3 loop reads CASSFPGRVTYEQYF. The CDR3 DNA reads TGTGCCAGCAGTTTCCCCGGACGAGTTACCTACGAGCAGTACTTC. The variable domain in full, completed from reference TRBV28 and TRBJ2-7, reads DVKVTQSSRYLVKRTGEKVFLECVQDMDHENMFWYRQDPGLGLRLIYFSYDVKMKEKGDIPEGYSVSREKKERFSLILESASTNQTSMYLCASSFPGRVTYEQYFGPGTRLTVT.

The chain uses TRBV10-3 and TRBJ1-1; weak D call: TRBD1 (5 bases). CDR1 ENHRY and CDR2 SYGVKD come from the germline V gene. The V and J ends lost 4 bases and 4 bases respectively, with 10 bases between them. There are 13 residues in the CDR3. Written as DNA, the CDR3 is TGTGCCATCAGTGTGGGGGGGGGCACTGAAGCTTTCTTT. The encoded protein is CAISVGGGTEAFF.

This clone was picked up one time. This chain uses TRBV7-9 with TRBJ2-2; 10 bases line up with TRBD1. V shed 5 bases, J shed 1 base, and the junction held 4 bases outside the gene matches. This CDR3 region has 16 residues. Germline lookup yields CDR1 SEHNR and CDR2 FQNEAQ (reference sequence). The CDR3: CASSPGTGENTGELFF. The CDR3 nucleotides read TGTGCCAGCAGCCCCGGGACAGGGGAGAACACCGGGGAGCTGTTTTTT. Filled out from reference TRBV7-9 and TRBJ2-2, the complete variable domain reads DTGVSQNPRHKITKRGQNVTFRCDPISEHNRLYWYRQTLGQGPEFLTYFQNEAQLEKSRLLSDRFSAERPKGSFSTLEIQRTEQGDSAMYLCASSPGTGENTGELFFGEGSRLTVL.